The source of this T cell receptor beta chain is a study of cytomegalovirus exposure and HLA in healthy donors. In regard to this clone: The antigen is unknown.

Study outcomes and limitations: Usually a TCR sequence was rare, but some public TCRs were found in many donors.

The method was immunoSEQ multiplex PCR; TCRdb's version includes in-frame clones alone and lacks a portion of them. The data contain about 200,000 clones, roughly 82% of them seen just once; the ten biggest clones take up roughly 13%. J was trimmed by 1 base and V by 4 bases; bases with no gene match: 4. The CDR3 sequence is 16 residues long. The germline V gene encodes CDR1 SGDLS and CDR2 YYNGEE. V gene TRBV9 combines with J gene TRBJ2-3; 12 bases are shared with TRBD2. The sequenced sample consisted of PBMCs. The sequence came from a woman in her twenties or thirties in good health and CMV-seropositive. The CDR3 sequence: CASSTGLAGRTDTQYF. For the CDR3, the DNA is TGTGCCAGCAGCACAGGACTAGCGGGACGCACAGATACGCAGTATTTT. The full variable domain, in which reference TRBV9 and TRBJ2-3 provide the parts outside the CDR3, is DSGVTQTPKHLITATGQRVTLRCSPRSGDLSVYWYQQSLDQGLQFLIQYYNGEERAKGNILERFSAQQFPDLHSELNLSSLELGDSALYFCASSTGLAGRTDTQYFGPGTRLTVL.